This is a list of T cell receptor beta chains from one sample in a study of blood T cell repertoires in COVID-19. Some clones are missing from TCRdb's copy, which holds only in-frame ones; the method was immunoSEQ multiplex PCR. The sample carries more than 200,000 clones, 65% to 80% recorded once. Sequencing was performed on peripheral blood. The receptors stem from a woman in her thirties or forties with active or convalescent COVID-19. CDR3s include the opening cysteine and the closing phenylalanine or tryptophan. A D gene is named only where the DNA matches it firmly. For some rows the clone size is stated as once, few or many, or as a class when expanded; others skip it.

CDR3: CASSFPSGYYTF
DNA: TGTGCCAGCAGTTTCCCGAGCGGCTACTACACCTTC
V: TRBV28
J: TRBJ1-2
D: NA
size: NA

CDR3: CASSLRAGRSVGTGSNQPQHF
DNA: TGTGCCAGCAGTTTAAGGGCGGGTAGGAGCGTGGGGACAGGGTCCAATCAGCCCCAGCATTTT
V: TRBV28
J: TRBJ1-5
D: TRBD1
size: NA

CDR3: CASSSAGWELFF
DNA: TGCGCCAGCAGCTCCGCCGGGTGGGAGCTGTTTTTT
V: TRBV5-1
J: TRBJ2-2
D: NA
size: NA

CDR3: CASSIQGARNNEQFF
DNA: TGTGCCAGCAGTATACAGGGGGCAAGGAACAATGAGCAGTTCTTC
V: TRBV7-9
J: TRBJ2-1
D: TRBD1
size: NA

CDR3: CASSTRQGNYEQYF
DNA: TGTGCCAGCAGCACACGACAGGGGAACTACGAGCAGTACTTC
V: TRBV7-9
J: TRBJ2-7
D: TRBD1
size: few

CDR3: CASSQDESVAGALAYEQYF
DNA: TGTGCCAGCAGCCAAGATGAATCGGTAGCGGGGGCCCTTGCCTACGAGCAGTACTTC
V: TRBV3-1/TRBV3-2
J: TRBJ2-7
D: TRBD2
size: NA

CDR3: CAISESRAGSNSPLHF
DNA: TGTGCCATCAGTGAGTCGCGAGCAGGAAGTAATTCACCCCTCCACTTT
V: TRBV10-3
J: TRBJ1-6
D: NA
size: NA

CDR3: CASSPRDRLNTEAFF
DNA: TGTGCCAGCAGCCCCCGGGACAGATTGAACACTGAAGCTTTCTTT
V: TRBV3-1/TRBV3-2
J: TRBJ1-1
D: TRBD1
size: NA

CDR3: CASSLGGGFSGNTIYF
DNA: TGTGCCAGCAGCCTAGGTGGGGGCTTCTCTGGAAACACCATATATTTT
V: TRBV14
J: TRBJ1-3
D: NA
size: NA

CDR3: CASSLRTGTSIRYNEQFF
DNA: TGTGCCAGCAGCTTGAGGACAGGAACTTCAATCCGCTACAATGAGCAGTTCTTC
V: TRBV5-5
J: TRBJ2-1
D: TRBD1
size: NA

CDR3: CASRSLSGSNEQFF
DNA: TGTGCCAGCAGGTCCCTTTCGGGTTCCAATGAGCAGTTCTTC
V: TRBV27
J: TRBJ2-1
D: NA
size: NA

CDR3: CASRVTASSNQPQHF
DNA: TGTGCCAGTAGGGTTACAGCATCTAGCAATCAGCCCCAGCATTTT
V: TRBV19
J: TRBJ1-5
D: NA
size: NA

CDR3: CASSLPGHQNTEAFF
DNA: TGTGCCAGCAGCTTGCCGGGACACCAGAACACTGAAGCTTTCTTT
V: TRBV5-4
J: TRBJ1-1
D: NA
size: once

CDR3: CASGAASSYNEQFF
DNA: TGTGCCAGCGGGGCTGCGAGCTCCTACAATGAGCAGTTCTTC
V: TRBV14
J: TRBJ2-1
D: NA
size: NA

CDR3: CASRTGSEKLFF
DNA: TGTGCCAGCAGGACAGGGTCGGAAAAACTGTTTTTT
V: TRBV6-5
J: TRBJ1-4
D: TRBD1
size: NA

CDR3: CASSLARALNEKLFF
DNA: TGTGCCAGCAGCTTAGCGCGGGCCCTTAATGAAAAACTGTTTTTT
V: TRBV7-8
J: TRBJ1-4
D: NA
size: NA

CDR3: CASSFQQETQYF
DNA: TGTGCCAGCAGCTTTCAGCAAGAGACCCAGTACTTC
V: TRBV5-5
J: TRBJ2-5
D: NA
size: NA

CDR3: CASSEGGQGVTEAFF
DNA: TGTGCCAGCAGTGAGGGAGGACAGGGGGTCACTGAAGCTTTCTTT
V: TRBV2
J: TRBJ1-1
D: TRBD1
size: NA

CDR3: CASTPEGARITEAFF
DNA: TGTGCCAGCACCCCTGAGGGGGCGAGGATCACTGAAGCTTTCTTT
V: TRBV28
J: TRBJ1-1
D: TRBD1
size: NA

CDR3: CASSSYFRQGSNYGYTF
DNA: TGTGCCAGCAGTTCTTATTTTCGACAGGGATCTAACTATGGCTACACCTTC
V: TRBV28
J: TRBJ1-2
D: TRBD1
size: once

CDR3: CAWSVGGGNEKLFF
DNA: TGTGCCTGGAGTGTAGGGGGTGGGAATGAAAAACTGTTTTTT
V: TRBV30
J: TRBJ1-4
D: NA
size: NA

CDR3: CASSEFPVTGAPNQPQHF
DNA: TGTGCCAGCAGCGAGTTTCCGGTGACAGGGGCCCCCAATCAGCCCCAGCATTTT
V: TRBV3-1/TRBV3-2
J: TRBJ1-5
D: TRBD1
size: few

CDR3: CATSRAQRGAGELFF
DNA: TGTGCCACCAGCAGAGCCCAGCGGGGAGCCGGGGAGCTGTTTTTT
V: TRBV15
J: TRBJ2-2
D: TRBD2
size: NA

CDR3: CASSPTGGVYGYTF
DNA: TGTGCCAGCAGTCCAACAGGGGGGGTCTATGGCTACACCTTC
V: TRBV27
J: TRBJ1-2
D: TRBD1
size: NA

CDR3: CAWSGDSPTGELFF
DNA: TGTGCCTGGAGTGGGGACAGCCCCACCGGGGAGCTGTTTTTT
V: TRBV30
J: TRBJ2-2
D: TRBD1
size: NA

CDR3: CASRHGTGNTEAFF
DNA: TGTGCCAGCAGACACGGGACAGGGAACACTGAAGCTTTCTTT
V: TRBV28
J: TRBJ1-1
D: TRBD1
size: few

CDR3: CASSFERGSGETQYF
DNA: TGTGCCAGCAGCTTTGAGCGGGGGTCCGGGGAGACCCAGTACTTC
V: TRBV5-6
J: TRBJ2-5
D: TRBD2
size: few

CDR3: CASTPQTDSNYGYTF
DNA: TGTGCCAGTACCCCGCAGACAGATTCTAACTATGGCTACACCTTC
V: TRBV19
J: TRBJ1-2
D: NA
size: NA